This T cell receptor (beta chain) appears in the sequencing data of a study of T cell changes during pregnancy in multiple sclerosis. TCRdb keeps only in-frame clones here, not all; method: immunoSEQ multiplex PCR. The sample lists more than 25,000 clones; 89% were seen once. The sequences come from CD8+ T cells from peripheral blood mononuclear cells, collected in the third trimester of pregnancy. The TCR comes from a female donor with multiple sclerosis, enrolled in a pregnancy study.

The CDR3 spells CASSSYGSSYNEQFF. CDR3 sequence (DNA): TGTGCCAGCAGCTCTTACGGGAGCTCCTACAATGAGCAGTTCTTC. The chain joins TRBV7-3 to TRBJ2-1, with a weak D call TRBD2 (6 bases). Germline V CDR1 and CDR2: SGHTA, FQGTGA. V was clipped by 4 bases and J by 0 bases, with 10 bases between them. The CDR3 runs to 15 residues. Based on the CDR3 plus reference TRBV7-3 and TRBJ2-1, the full variable domain is GAGVSQTPSNKVTEKGKYVELRCDPISGHTALYWYRQSLGQGPEFLIYFQGTGAADDSGLPNDRFFAVRPEGSVSTLKIQRTERGDSAVYLCASSSYGSSYNEQFFGPGTRLTVL.